This T cell receptor (beta chain) derives from a study of cytomegalovirus exposure and HLA in healthy donors. Vbeta (60) and Jbeta (13) primers were used in the PCR. Profiling relied on immunoSEQ multiplex PCR, and the TCRdb table lists in-frame clones only, not all of them. The top ten clones hold about 4% of a sample with about 150,000 clones, about 80% of them seen once. The sample was PBMCs. The TCR sequence derives from a woman aged 40 to 50 in good health and CMV-seronegative.

This chain's CDR3 is CASSDGGLGGTDTQYF. In nucleotides, the CDR3 is TGTGCCAGCAGTGACGGGGGACTAGGAGGCACAGATACGCAGTATTTT. This sequence joins TRBV6-4 and TRBJ2-3; 8 nucleotides match TRBD2. Trimming at V came to 2 bases and at J to 1 base, leaving 5 bases not matched to a gene. Germline CDR1 MRHNA, CDR2 SNTAGT. The CDR3 spans 16 residues.